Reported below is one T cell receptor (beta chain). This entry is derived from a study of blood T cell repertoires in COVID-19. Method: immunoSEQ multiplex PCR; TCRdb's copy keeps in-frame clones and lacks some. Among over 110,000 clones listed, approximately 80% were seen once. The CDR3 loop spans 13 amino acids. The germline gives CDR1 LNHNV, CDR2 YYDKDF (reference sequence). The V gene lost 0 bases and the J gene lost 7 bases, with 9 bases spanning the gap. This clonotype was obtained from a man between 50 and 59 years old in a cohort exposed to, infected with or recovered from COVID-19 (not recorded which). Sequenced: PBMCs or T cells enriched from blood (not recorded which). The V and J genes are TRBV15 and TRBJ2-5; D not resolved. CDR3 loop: CATSRDRIGTQYF. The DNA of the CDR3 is TGTGCCACCAGCAGAGATCGTATCGGGACCCAGTACTTC.